This T cell receptor (beta chain) was recorded in a study of blood T cell repertoires in COVID-19. About the research overall: Acute-phase and convalescent COVID-19 samples originated in the United States, Italy and Spain. PBMCs, B-cell-depleted T cells, or T cells provided the cDNA or gDNA that made up the material.

In the original processing: Estimates of nucleated cell counts were drawn from the amplification of reference gene primers. Measured with immunoSEQ multiplex PCR; TCRdb has only the in-frame clones, and not every one. V and J calls and clone size are those listed in that table; D and trimming were worked out from the DNA. Seen here are 300,000 to 400,000 clones, 87% observed once, and the top ten hold 9.9%. Per germline, CDR1 SGHRS and CDR2 YFSETQ. The CDR3 length is 15 residues. The V and J ends lost 4 bases and 2 bases respectively, with 16 bases between them. While infection was still active, Seattle patients were enrolled and then followed longitudinally.

The chain has TRBV5-1 and TRBJ2-7; tentatively, D is TRBD1 (5 bases). The sample was peripheral blood. The receptor was derived from a man aged 30 to 39 with COVID-19, enrolled during active disease. The CDR3 loop reads CASSAPQGSAYEQYF. The CDR3 bases are TGCGCCAGCAGCGCACCGCAGGGTTCGGCCTACGAGCAGTACTTC.